Each of the 30 T cell receptor beta chains below was sequenced from the same sample in a study of radiation and T cells in renal cell carcinoma. The data were produced by immunoSEQ multiplex PCR, yet TCRdb's version contains in-frame clones alone and is incomplete. This sample has just over 150,000 clones, with about 87% found just once. Regarding time point: blood 2 weeks post-SBRT. Treatment in this sample: 15 Gy SBRT to primary tumor, nephrectomy 4 weeks later. The sample in question was blood, obtained from a patient whose treatment included radiotherapy and nephrectomy. Receptor source: a woman between 45 and 60 years old with renal cell carcinoma.

This clone came up once. The chain has TRBV19 and TRBJ2-5; possible D gene TRBD1, 5 bases. Trimming removed 3 bases at V and 0 bases at J, with 8 bases between. Germline V gene sequence: CDR1 LNHDA, CDR2 SQIVND (reference sequence). CDR3 size: 14 residues. The CDR3 spells CASSINRNQETQYF. CDR3 nucleotides: TGTGCCAGTAGTATCAACAGGAACCAAGAGACCCAGTACTTC.

This chain joins TRBV10-3 and TRBJ2-2; possible D gene TRBD2, 6 bases. There are 14 residues in the CDR3. Germline V gene sequence: CDR1 ENHRY, CDR2 SYGVKD. The germline V and J ends were trimmed by 6 bases and 10 bases, with 18 bases remaining between them. CDR3 protein: CAISLRLGVEELFF. The DNA for the CDR3 is TGTGCCATCAGCCTCCGACTAGGAGTGGAGGAGCTGTTTTTT.

The rearrangement links TRBV5-1 to TRBJ1-1; the D gene is possibly TRBD1 (6 bases). Germline lookup yields CDR1 SGHRS and CDR2 YFSETQ. This CDR3 has 14 amino acids. With 2 bases removed from V and 2 bases from J, the gap between germline ends came to 10 bases. DNA for the CDR3: TGCGCCAGCAGCTTCCGACAGGCCAACACTGAAGCTTTCTTT. It specifies CASSFRQANTEAFF.

Notes on this clone: Because the CDR3's place on the DNA is in doubt, the DNA is left out and the CDR3 is given as listed by TCRdb. V and J are TRBV12-5 and TRBJ1-5. The CDR3 numbers 18 amino acids, ends counted. The V gene's germline CDR1 is LGHNT and CDR2 FRNRAP. The CDR3 reads CASGLGTGAGYYNQPQHF.

V and J are TRBV5-8 and TRBJ1-3; D is undetermined. V lost 1 base, J lost 4 bases, and 12 bases lay in between. The CDR3 loop spans 15 amino acids. CDR1 and CDR2 from the germline V gene are SGHTS and YDEGEE. In nucleotides, the CDR3 is TGTGCCAGCAGCTTGTGGTCCCCGGGAGGAAACACCATATATTTT. It is translated as CASSLWSPGGNTIYF.

The chain has TRBV19 and TRBJ1-2, with 8 bases identical to TRBD1. With V trimmed by 11 bases and J by 7 bases, 12 bases remained unmatched. The germline V gene encodes CDR1 LNHDA and CDR2 SQIVND (reference sequence). The CDR3 extends over 13 amino acids. The CDR3 sequence: CAVRAGGLGGYTF. The CDR3, as DNA: TGTGCCGTGAGGGCAGGGGGCTTGGGTGGCTACACCTTC. The entire variable domain, with the rest obtained from reference TRBV19 and TRBJ1-2, is as follows: DGGITQSPKYLFRKEGQNVTLSCEQNLNHDAMYWYRQDPGQGLRLIYYSQIVNDFQKGDIAEGYSVSREKKESFPLTVTSAQKNPTAFYLCAVRAGGLGGYTFGSGTRLTVV.

This sequence joins TRBV7-9 and TRBJ2-5; possible D gene TRBD1, 7 bases. The germline CDR1 and CDR2 sequences are SEHNR and FQNEAQ (reference sequence). V lost 5 bases and J 3 bases, leaving 19 bases between the germline ends. The CDR3 has 16 residues. CDR3 sequence reads: CASSGRRGQREETQYF. In DNA, the CDR3 is TGTGCCAGCAGCGGAAGGAGGGGACAGCGAGAAGAGACCCAGTACTTC. The variable domain in full, completed from reference TRBV7-9 and TRBJ2-5, reads DTGVSQNPRHKITKRGQNVTFRCDPISEHNRLYWYRQTLGQGPEFLTYFQNEAQLEKSRLLSDRFSAERPKGSFSTLEIQRTEQGDSAMYLCASSGRRGQREETQYFGPGTRLLVL.

The DNA for the CDR3 is TGTGCCAGCAGAACTGGTCTTACCGGCACCGGGGAGCTGTTTTTT. It yields the protein CASRTGLTGTGELFF. The V and J genes are TRBV27 and TRBJ2-2; no reliable D call. The germline V gene has CDR1 MNHEY and CDR2 SMNVEV (reference sequence). The germline V and J ends were trimmed by 6 bases and 4 bases, with 15 bases remaining between them. The CDR3 is made up of 15 amino acids.

A word on this clone: One end of the junction fails to match germline, which may point to a read error. The chain employs TRBV7-7 and TRBJ2-3, with 9 bases matching TRBD2. This CDR3 has 16 amino acids. Per germline, CDR1 SSHAT and CDR2 FNYEAQ (reference sequence). This CDR3 is CASSLSGGLSTDTQYF. CDR3 coding DNA: TGTGCTAGCAGCCTTAGCGGGGGACTATCCACAGATACGCAGTATTTT.

The chain links TRBV30 to TRBJ2-1; 12 nucleotides align to TRBD2. Germline V CDR1 and CDR2: GTSNPN, SVGIG (reference sequence). Trimming cost V 1 base and J 9 bases; bases outside gene matches: 4. There are 14 residues in the CDR3. CDR3 nucleotides: TGTGCCTGGAGTGCGAGACTAGCGGGGGCTGAGCAGTTCTTC. It translates to CAWSARLAGAEQFF.

This clone was counted once. The rearrangement uses TRBV30 and TRBJ1-3, with D unclear. Germline V gene data show CDR1 as GTSNPN and CDR2 as SVGIG (reference sequence). Trimming took 3 bases from V and 0 from J, leaving 9 bases between them. CDR3 size: 14 residues. The CDR3 coding sequence is TGTGCCTGGAGCCGGCTGATCTCTGGAAACACCATATATTTT. Encoded protein: CAWSRLISGNTIYF. Using reference TRBV30 and TRBJ1-3 for the parts outside the CDR3, the full variable domain is SQTIHQWPATLVQPVGSPLSLECTVEGTSNPNLYWYRQAAGRGLQLLFYSVGIGQISSEVPQNLSASRPQDRQFILSSKKLLLSDSGFYLCAWSRLISGNTIYFGEGSWLTVV.

The chain carries TRBV7-9 and TRBJ1-6, with D maybe TRBD1 (6 bases). Trimming shortened V by 10 bases and J by 7 bases, and 17 bases separated the two germline ends. CDR1 and CDR2 from the germline V gene are SEHNR and FQNEAQ (reference sequence). CDR3 size: 14 residues. The CDR3: CATRPGHPNSPLHF. As DNA, the CDR3 is TGTGCCACCCGACCGGGACACCCAAATTCACCCCTCCACTTT.

V is TRBV18 and J is TRBJ2-7; weak D call: TRBD2 (5 bases). The CDR3 is 15 residues long. V was shortened by 3 bases and J by 6 bases, with 18 bases between the two germline ends. From germline, CDR1 is KGHSH and CDR2 LQKENI. CDR3 residues: CASSPRGVGVVEQYF. In DNA form, the CDR3 reads TGTGCCAGCTCACCGCGCGGCGTGGGAGTGGTCGAGCAGTACTTC.

The J gene is TRBJ1-3, the V gene TRBV5-3; a weak D match, TRBD1 (6 bases). Being an ORF, TRBV5-3 has a function that is uncertain. This CDR3 has 17 residues. The V end lost 1 base, the J end lost 0 bases, and 14 bases lay between the germline ends. CDR3: CARSLPPTGDSGNTIYF. The CDR3 DNA sequence: TGTGCCAGAAGCTTGCCCCCGACAGGCGACTCTGGAAACACCATATATTTT.

This chain joins TRBV11-3 and TRBJ2-1; weak D call: TRBD2 (7 bases). V was clipped by 6 bases and J by 7 bases, with 13 bases between them. Germline V gene lookup returns CDR1 SGHNT and CDR2 YENEEA. The CDR3 is 13 residues long. The chain's CDR3 is CASRGGPGNEQFF. CDR3 DNA sequence: TGTGCCAGCAGGGGGGGGCCAGGGAATGAGCAGTTCTTC. The variable domain in full, completed from reference TRBV11-3 and TRBJ2-1, reads EAGVVQSPRYKIIEKKQPVAFWCNPISGHNTLYWYLQNLGQGPELLIRYENEEAVDDSQLPKDRFSAERLKGVDSTLKIQPAELGDSAVYLCASRGGPGNEQFFGPGTRLTVL.

In DNA form, the CDR3 reads TGTGCCAGAAGCTCGAGGACAGTGCCGCTTGAAAAACTGTTTTTT. It is translated as CARSSRTVPLEKLFF. The chain recombines TRBV5-3 with TRBJ1-4; TRBD1 is a possible D gene (6 bases). TRBV5-3 is placed among ORFs of uncertain function. CDR3 length: 15 amino acids. V gave up 3 bases and J gave up 7 bases, with 16 bases separating them.

The chain uses TRBV9 and TRBJ1-1, with D uncertain. The V end was cut by 2 bases, the J end by 0 bases, with 8 bases between. This CDR3 comprises 14 residues. Germline-derived CDR1 and CDR2 are SGDLS and YYNGEE. CDR3 sequence reads: CASSVVTMNTEAFF. In DNA, the CDR3 is TGTGCCAGCAGCGTCGTCACGATGAACACTGAAGCTTTCTTT.

This clone was seen a handful of times. The rearrangement links TRBV7-2 to TRBJ1-1, with a weak D call TRBD1 (5 bases). Trimming cost V 1 base and J 1 base, with 10 bases left between them. From germline, CDR1 is SGHTA and CDR2 FQGNSA. The CDR3 consists of 15 residues. The CDR3 DNA follows: TGTGCCAGCAGCTTAGTAGGGAGGGGGAACACTGAAGCTTTCTTT. Protein product: CASSLVGRGNTEAFF.

The chain carries TRBV5-4 and TRBJ2-7, with 10 bases fitting TRBD1. The trim removed 4 bases at V and 2 bases at J, leaving 6 bases unmatched. Germline V gene sequence: CDR1 SGHNT, CDR2 YYREEE (reference sequence). The length of the CDR3 is 15 residues. The chain's CDR3 is CASSPGQGVTYEQYF. The CDR3 DNA reads as TGTGCCAGCAGCCCCGGACAGGGGGTTACCTACGAGCAGTACTTC.

V usage is TRBV5-1 and J usage is TRBJ1-4; unclear D gene. The ends were cut back, 1 base at V and 4 bases at J, with 8 bases in the middle. This CDR3 comprises 14 residues. Germline V gene data show CDR1 as SGHRS and CDR2 as YFSETQ. CDR3 nucleotide sequence: TGCGCCAGCAGCTTGACAGTGTTTAATGAAAAACTGTTTTTT. Protein product: CASSLTVFNEKLFF.

The chain links TRBV7-9 to TRBJ2-7; D may be TRBD2 (6 bases). CDR3 length: 15 amino acids. Between the trimmed V and J ends, which lost 6 bases and 6 bases, there was a span of 21 bases. In germline, CDR1 is SEHNR, CDR2 FQNEAQ (reference sequence). CDR3 sequence reads: CASREGSGFASEQYF. CDR3 coding DNA: TGTGCCAGCAGGGAGGGATCAGGGTTCGCGTCCGAGCAGTACTTC.

The rearrangement links TRBV2 to TRBJ1-2; the match to TRBD1 covers 10 bases. CDR1 and CDR2 (germline): SNHLY, FYNNEI. Unmatched junction bases numbered 6, after V lost 6 bases and J lost 5 bases. This CDR3 comprises 14 residues. For the CDR3, the DNA is TGTGCCAGCAGAGGGACAGGGGCCTTGTATGGCTACACCTTC. It translates to CASRGTGALYGYTF.

The CDR3 loop reads CASSRVVGPGTGELFF. DNA for the CDR3: TGTGCCAGCAGCCGAGTCGTAGGGCCGGGGACCGGGGAGCTGTTTTTT. This chain uses TRBV11-3 with TRBJ2-2, with D possibly matching TRBD2 (5 bases). Germline V gene lookup returns CDR1 SGHNT and CDR2 YENEEA. Trimming took 5 bases from V and 5 from J, leaving 18 bases between them. The CDR3 is 16 amino acids.

The chain employs TRBV6-6 and TRBJ2-1; a possible D gene is TRBD2 (7 bases). This CDR3 has 15 amino acids. V gave up 4 bases and J gave up 5 bases, with 15 bases separating them. Germline CDR1 MNHNY, CDR2 SVGAGI (reference sequence). CDR3 bases: TGTGCCAGCAGTTGGGGGGGGGCGCCGAACAATGAGCAGTTCTTC. This translates into CASSWGGAPNNEQFF.

The sample holds one count of this clone. The V gene is TRBV19, the J gene TRBJ1-4; D perhaps matches TRBD1 (5 bases). This CDR3 region has 14 residues. Germline CDR1 is LNHDA and CDR2 is SQIVND (reference sequence). V was clipped by 5 bases and J by 6 bases, with 13 bases between them. The CDR3 nucleotides are TGTGCCAGTAGTCCTCCGGGGGGGGATGAAAAACTGTTTTTT. It codes for CASSPPGGDEKLFF.

J is TRBJ2-5 and V is TRBV7-2, with 7 bases that match TRBD1. The J call may be faulty, since TRBJ2-7 better matches the DNA end. Per the germline V gene, CDR1 is SGHTA and CDR2 is FQGNSA. The length of the CDR3 is 14 residues. This chain's CDR3 is CASSRAQGAYEQYF. CDR3 bases: TGTGCCAGCAGCCGGGCGCAGGGGGCCTACGAGCAGTACTTC.

V and J are TRBV9 and TRBJ2-5; TRBD2 might be the D (6 bases). The CDR3 covers 15 residues. V lost 1 base and J 4 bases, leaving 14 bases between the germline ends. Germline lookup yields CDR1 SGDLS and CDR2 YYNGEE. The chain's CDR3 is CASSVWWGDRETQYF. The CDR3 region has the DNA TGTGCCAGCAGCGTATGGTGGGGGGATCGAGAGACCCAGTACTTC.

The CDR3 sequence is CASSLGQDYEQYF. CDR3 sequence (DNA): TGTGCCAGCAGCTTGGGCCAGGACTACGAGCAGTACTTC. The V gene is TRBV7-8, the J gene TRBJ2-7; D gene unclear. The ends were cut back, 3 bases at V and 3 bases at J, with 9 bases in the middle. The germline gives CDR1 SGHVS, CDR2 FQNEAQ. The CDR3 totals 13 residues.

V gene TRBV4-2 combines with J gene TRBJ2-3; D is perhaps TRBD1 or TRBD2 (5 bases each). The CDR3 is 16 residues long. Germline assignment: CDR1 LGHNA and CDR2 YNFKEQ. V dropped 4 bases and J dropped 4 bases, with 18 bases sitting between them. DNA of the CDR3: TGTGCCAGCAGCCCCCTTACCGGGGCTCTTGCAGATACGCAGTATTTT. This encodes CASSPLTGALADTQYF.

V and J are TRBV14 and TRBJ2-1, with 10 bases aligning to TRBD2. CDR1 is SGHDN, CDR2 FVKESK, per germline. The J segment lost 7 bases and the V segment lost 4 bases, leaving 7 bases of the junction unmatched. The CDR3 is made up of 15 amino acids. This CDR3 reads CASSPTGTSANEQFF. CDR3 in DNA: TGTGCCAGCAGCCCTACCGGGACTAGCGCAAATGAGCAGTTCTTC.